This T cell receptor (beta chain) was observed in a study of cytotoxic CD8 clonotypes in ibrutinib-treated CLL. Study as a whole: Response sampling occurred after a median around 11 months of treatment (range 6 to 36).

This CDR3 has 15 amino acids. CDR1 LNHNV and CDR2 YYDKDF come from the germline V gene (reference sequence). Trimming took 6 bases from V and 1 from J, leaving 13 bases between them. Repertoires were generated with immunoSEQ multiplex PCR, while TCRdb's copy carries only in-frame clones and drops some. The sample holds fewer than 150,000 clones; about 85% are singletons and the top ten take about 3.5%. Sample: PBMCs, taken after 24 months of ibrutinib treatment. The TCR was taken from a human donor with chronic lymphocytic leukemia. The V gene is TRBV15, the J gene TRBJ1-5, with a possible D match to TRBD1 (6 bases). The CDR3 is CATRVARGSNQPQHF. CDR3 DNA: TGTGCCACCAGAGTAGCCAGGGGAAGCAATCAGCCCCAGCATTTT.